The sequence of this TCR beta chain was determined in a study of T cells expressing NK-cell markers. TCRdb re-called the 5' RACE reads, yielding one record per CDR3 amino acid sequence without DNA. The repertoire shows about 460,000 distinct CDR3 sequences; the top ten hold more than 1.4%. The germline V gene encodes CDR1 DFQATT and CDR2 SNEGSKA (reference sequence). The CDR3 is made up of 15 amino acids. The chain couples TRBV20-1 to TRBJ2-3. This receptor was identified in a woman in her 50s in good health. The sample taken for sequencing was blood T cells: a sorted CD56 or NKG2C T cell subset, CD4+ or CD8+ T cells, or bulk PBMC T cells (not recorded which). CDR3 amino acids: CSARDGTGSTDTQYF.